A single sample gave rise to the 6 T cell receptor beta chains below, sequenced in a study of blood T cell repertoires in COVID-19. The table came from immunoSEQ multiplex PCR; TCRdb's copy has only in-frame clones and leaves some out. The table records 150,000 to 200,000 clones, over 80% of them present only once. The specimen was peripheral blood. The receptors shown here come from a woman aged 55 to 70 with COVID-19, enrolled during active disease.

The chain recombines TRBV28 with TRBJ2-5; TRBD1 aligns across 8 bases. This CDR3 spans 15 amino acids. CDR1 is MDHEN, CDR2 SYDVKM, per germline. J was trimmed by 5 bases and V by 1 base; bases with no gene match: 6. The CDR3 nucleotides are TGTGCCAGCAGTTTATACGGACAGGGAAGGGAGACCCAGTACTTC. This encodes CASSLYGQGRETQYF.

A few counts support this clone. The chain carries TRBV25-1 and TRBJ1-6; TRBD1 might be the D (5 bases). The CDR3 is 12 amino acids. Germline CDR1 reads MGHDK; CDR2 reads SYGVNS. V lost 6 bases, J lost 9 bases, and 9 bases lay in between. DNA of the CDR3: TGTGCCAGCAGACAGGAATTTTCACCCCTCCACTTT. The encoded protein is CASRQEFSPLHF.

On this clone: The identical CDR3 is also encoded by other nucleotide sequences in the sample. The rearrangement joins TRBV5-1 to TRBJ2-5, with TRBD2 matching 11 bases. Germline V gene sequence: CDR1 SGHRS, CDR2 YFSETQ. V gave up 4 bases and J gave up 2 bases; unmatched junction bases: 4. This CDR3 spans 15 amino acids. In DNA form, the CDR3 reads TGCGCCAGCAGCCGAGGGACTAGCGGACAAGAGACCCAGTACTTC. This translates into CASSRGTSGQETQYF.

This chain joins TRBV7-8 and TRBJ1-6, with 7 bases identical to TRBD1. The junction had 4 bases not matched to a gene; V was cut back by 1 base and J by 13 bases. CDR3 length: 13 amino acids. Per germline, CDR1 SGHVS and CDR2 FQNEAQ. The CDR3 bases are TGTGCCAGCAGCTTAGAGGAGGACAGGCCCCTCCACTTT. It translates to CASSLEEDRPLHF.

J is TRBJ2-1 and V is TRBV27; D gene ambiguous. The CDR3 has 16 amino acids. Germline CDR1 reads MNHEY; CDR2 reads SMNVEV (reference sequence). The V end lost 2 bases, the J end lost 0 bases, and 11 bases lay between the germline ends. CDR3 protein: CASSLGRISSYNEQFF. Written as DNA, the CDR3 is TGTGCCAGCAGTTTAGGCAGGATAAGCTCCTACAATGAGCAGTTCTTC.

The chain links TRBV12-5 to TRBJ1-1, with 7 bases that match TRBD1. V lost 9 bases and J lost 1; bases outside the gene matches: 2. This CDR3 comprises 12 residues. CDR1 is LGHNT and CDR2 is FRNRAP in the germline V gene. CDR3 in amino acids: CASRDRNTEAFF. The CDR3 region has the DNA TGTGCTAGCCGGGACAGGAACACTGAAGCTTTCTTT.